The sequence of this TCR beta chain was determined in a study of blood T cell repertoires in COVID-19. The overall study: The origin of the acute and convalescent COVID-19 samples was the United States, Italy and Spain. Nucleic acid was either cDNA or gDNA, and it came from T cells, B-cell-depleted T cells, or PBMCs.

In the original workflow: Estimation of nucleated cell counts relied on the amplification of reference gene primers. Profiling relied on immunoSEQ multiplex PCR, and the TCRdb table lists in-frame clones only, not all of them. V and J calls and clone size are those listed in that table; D and trimming were worked out from the DNA. The sample carries approximately 31,000 clones, about nine tenths recorded once. The CDR3 covers 17 residues. J lost 7 bases, V lost 0 bases, and 15 bases had no gene match. Germline values: CDR1 SGHTA, CDR2 FQGNSA. The specimen was peripheral blood. V gene TRBV7-2 combines with J gene TRBJ2-7; 7 bases are shared with TRBD2. This TCR was sampled from a man between 60 and 75 years old with acute or convalescent COVID-19. The CDR3 reads CASSLASQGFPGLEQYF. The CDR3 DNA reads as TGTGCCAGCAGCTTAGCGAGTCAGGGATTTCCGGGACTAGAGCAGTACTTC.